This T cell receptor (beta chain) emerged from a study of CD8 T cells in Susac syndrome. Controls matched for sex and age were healthy donors. TEMRA cells were FACS-enriched, while CD8+ and CD4+ T cells were negatively isolated. RNA, at about 0.5 to 1 ug, was reverse transcribed with random hexamers. Amplification of TCR beta CDR3 was carried out by immunoSEQ multiplex PCR, which covered 54 Vbeta and 13 Jbeta segments. TCRdb processed the immunoSEQ multiplex PCR reads anew with MiXCR; each CDR3 protein has one entry. The profile covers 180,000 or so distinct CDR3 sequences, with around 94% appearing a single time and around 0.15% taken by the ten largest. The CDR3 contains 13 residues. V was shortened by 9 bases and J by 10 bases, with 19 bases between the two germline ends. The germline gives CDR1 ENHRY, CDR2 SYGVKD.

V and J are TRBV10-3 and TRBJ1-5; D may be TRBD1 (5 bases). This receptor was taken from a human donor in good health. The specimen was CD4+ T cells from PBMCs. CDR3 nucleotide sequence: TGTGCCATACGGGACGAAATAATCAGCCCCCAGCATTTT. Protein sequence: CAIRDEIISPQHF.